This T cell receptor (beta chain) was captured in a study of Ad26.COV2.S vaccination and SARS-CoV-2 variants. This table comes from immunoSEQ multiplex PCR, and its TCRdb copy is limited to in-frame clones, with some not included. The sample holds 400,000 or so clones, around nine tenths seen once. Treatment defined: approximately 18 received Ad26.COV2.S at low or high dose, single or two shots; about 5 received placebo; per-sample allocation not given. The samples were gathered on day 63 after the first injection of vaccine or placebo. It was an adult aged 18-55 years in Boston who was the donor. In germline, CDR1 is MGHRA, CDR2 YSYEKL. This CDR3 is built from 15 residues. The V end was cut by 1 base, the J end by 9 bases, with 13 bases between.

The clonotype was recovered from a person aged 18-60 years who received the Ad26.COV2.S COVID-19 vaccine or a placebo. The chain recombines TRBV4-1 with TRBJ1-6; D unclear. Material: peripheral blood, obtained in a trial of Ad26.COV2.S vaccine versus placebo. The CDR3 sequence is CASSQAVVLVSPLHF. The DNA for the CDR3 is TGCGCCAGCAGCCAAGCGGTTGTTCTAGTTTCACCCCTCCACTTT.